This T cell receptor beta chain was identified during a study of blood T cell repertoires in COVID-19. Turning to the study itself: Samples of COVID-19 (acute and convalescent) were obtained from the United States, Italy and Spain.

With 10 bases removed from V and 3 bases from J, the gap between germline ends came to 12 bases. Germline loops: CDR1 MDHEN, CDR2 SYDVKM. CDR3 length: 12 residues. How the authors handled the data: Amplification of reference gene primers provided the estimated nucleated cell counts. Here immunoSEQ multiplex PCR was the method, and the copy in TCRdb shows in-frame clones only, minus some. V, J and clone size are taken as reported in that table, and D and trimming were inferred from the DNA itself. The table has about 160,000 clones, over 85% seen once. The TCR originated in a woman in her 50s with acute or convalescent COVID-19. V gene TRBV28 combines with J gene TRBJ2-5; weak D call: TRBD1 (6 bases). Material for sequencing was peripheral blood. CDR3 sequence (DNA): TGTGCCACCCTTACAGGGAAAGAGACCCAGTACTTC. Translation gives CATLTGKETQYF.